These T cell receptor beta chains were read from a single sample in a study of CD8+ T cells in alopecia areata. Clones were sequenced by immunoSEQ multiplex PCR, and TCRdb holds only the in-frame ones, with some missing. The sample records 160,000 or so clones, about three fifths being singletons. The material sequenced was CD4+ T cells sorted from blood, taken between weeks 55 and 65, from a patient treated with tofacitinib. Receptor source: a human donor with alopecia areata. The CDR3 runs from the conserved cysteine through the conserved F or W. D genes are given only for firm matches. Clone size is not always given. Where it is, it says once, few, many or a class for expanded clones.

V	size	D	J	CDR3	DNA
TRBV7-9	NA	NA	TRBJ2-7	CASSFDGYEQYF	TGTGCCAGCAGCTTTGACGGGTACGAGCAGTACTTC
TRBV27	NA	NA	TRBJ2-2	CASSLGRNPNTGELFF	TGTGCCAGCAGTTTGGGACGCAACCCGAACACCGGGGAGCTGTTTTTT
TRBV30	NA	NA	TRBJ2-5	CAWRSSGGETQYF	TGTGCCTGGCGAAGTTCGGGGGGCGAGACCCAGTACTTC
TRBV5-6	NA	TRBD2	TRBJ2-3	CASTPGLAFTDTQYF	TGTGCCAGCACGCCGGGACTAGCATTCACAGATACGCAGTATTTT
TRBV29-1	NA	NA	TRBJ2-1	CSVVTLAQGLEQFF	TGCAGCGTTGTTACCCTAGCACAAGGCTTAGAGCAGTTCTTC
TRBV29-1	NA	NA	TRBJ2-7	CSVAIGGEGEQYF	TGCAGCGTCGCTATAGGGGGGGAGGGCGAGCAGTACTTC
TRBV15	NA	NA	TRBJ1-2	CATSRVGDYGYTF	TGTGCCACCAGCAGGGTCGGGGACTATGGCTACACCTTC
TRBV29-1	NA	NA	TRBJ1-2	CSFLVTNYGYTF	TGCAGCTTCCTAGTCACCAACTATGGCTACACCTTC
TRBV7-9	few	TRBD1	TRBJ2-1	CASNRPGQGDYNEQFF	TGTGCCAGCAACCGACCGGGACAGGGGGATTACAATGAGCAGTTCTTC
TRBV5-1	NA	TRBD1	TRBJ2-6	CASSWGQGRGANVLTF	TGCGCCAGCAGCTGGGGACAGGGCAGAGGGGCCAACGTCCTGACTTTC
TRBV27	NA	NA	TRBJ2-3	CASRWISTDTQYF	TGTGCCAGTAGGTGGATTAGCACAGATACGCAGTATTTT
TRBV25-1	NA	TRBD1	TRBJ1-6	CASSVRTGGGNSPLHF	TGTGCCAGCAGTGTCCGGACAGGGGGTGGGAATTCACCCCTCCACTTT
TRBV30	once	TRBD2	TRBJ2-3	CAWRVLRGGGSTDTQYF	TGTGCCTGGCGTGTATTGAGGGGCGGGGGGAGCACAGATACGCAGTATTTT
TRBV2	NA	TRBD1	TRBJ2-2	CASSEAAGTGFRELFF	TGTGCCAGCAGTGAAGCGGCCGGGACAGGGTTCCGGGAGCTGTTTTTT
TRBV11-2	NA	NA	TRBJ2-1	CASSLGGSSYNEQFF	TGTGCCAGCAGCTTAGGGGGAAGCTCCTACAATGAGCAGTTCTTC
TRBV27	NA	NA	TRBJ2-7	CASSLRGSYEQYF	TGTGCCAGCAGTTTACGGGGCTCCTACGAGCAGTACTTC
TRBV9	NA	NA	TRBJ1-6	CASSPGARSSPLHF	TGTGCCAGCAGCCCCGGGGCGAGGAGTTCACCCCTCCACTTT
TRBV6-5	NA	NA	TRBJ1-1	CASSINRNMNTEAFF	TGTGCCAGCAGTATAAACCGCAATATGAACACTGAAGCTTTCTTT
TRBV29-1	NA	TRBD1	TRBJ1-2	CSVDRQGTNYGYTF	TGCAGCGTTGACCGACAGGGGACTAACTATGGCTACACCTTC
TRBV4-1	NA	TRBD2	TRBJ2-3	CASSQDHPTSGLLADTQYF	TGCGCCAGCAGCCAAGACCATCCGACTAGCGGATTATTAGCAGATACGCAGTATTTT
TRBV7-9	few	TRBD2	TRBJ2-5	CASSPGTSGVQETQYF	TGTGCCAGCAGCCCGGGGACTAGCGGGGTCCAAGAGACCCAGTACTTC
TRBV2	NA	TRBD1	TRBJ1-2	CASRRDRGSYGYTF	TGTGCCAGCAGGAGGGACAGGGGATCCTATGGCTACACCTTC
TRBV6-6	NA	NA	TRBJ1-2	CASSYSSASYGYTF	TGTGCCAGCAGTTACTCGAGCGCTTCCTATGGCTACACCTTC
TRBV6-5	NA	NA	TRBJ2-3	CASSRARGSTDTQYF	TGTGCCAGCAGCAGAGCCCGGGGGAGCACAGATACGCAGTATTTT